This T cell receptor beta chain was recovered during a study of control samples from healthy donors and cancer patients (dated by TCRdb to the early 2020s). For this clone: This clone's antigen is unknown. No much larger clone exists at a distance of one base, and base qualities are not known.

The library was obtained by the immunoSEQ multiplex PCR assay. As stored in TCRdb, this immuneACCESS dataset retains in-frame rearrangements with V and J assigned. A fraction of the clones does not appear; measured against another copy, unresolved V genes explain less than half of the discrepancy, and the remainder lacks a known reason. The sample includes 400,000 to 500,000 clones, with about nine tenths observed a single time. Together, the top ten hold just under 6.5% of the sample. The sample comprised PBMCs. This sequence was found in a man aged 35-49 years with head and neck cancer.

The base sequence is TGTGCCACCAGTGATCGAGGGGGGACTGAAGCTTTCTTT. Translated, this is CATSDRGGTEAFF. The rearranged segments are TRBV24-1 and TRBJ1-1; possibly the D gene is TRBD1, per 6 matching bases. Between the V and J ends, shortened by 3 bases and 5 bases respectively, the junction contains 9 bases. In the germline V gene, CDR1 corresponds to KGHDR and CDR2 to SFDVKD. The CDR3 starts with the cysteine, ends with the phenylalanine, and has 13 residues. Kept here is only the CDR3 DNA, which spans 39 bases and is read in frame from base 1.